This TCR beta chain stems from a study of T cell changes during pregnancy in multiple sclerosis. The table came from immunoSEQ multiplex PCR; TCRdb's copy has only in-frame clones and leaves some out. The repertoire consists of approximately 60,000 clones, with 75% to 95% occurring once and the leading ten covering about 0.88%. This CDR3 is 16 amino acids long. Looked up from germline, CDR1 is SNHLY and CDR2 is FYNNEI. Trimming left V 6 bases short and J 0 bases short, with 15 bases between. The TCR comes from a female donor with multiple sclerosis, enrolled in a pregnancy study. The specimen comprised peripheral blood, sampled before pregnancy. V gene TRBV2 combines with J gene TRBJ2-4; maybe TRBD1 (6 bases). CDR3 bases: TGTGCCAGCAGGGGAAACAGGGCTATAGCCAAAAACATTCAGTACTTC. Encoded protein: CASRGNRAIAKNIQYF. Full variable domain (missing parts from reference TRBV2 and TRBJ2-4): EPEVTQTPSHQVTQMGQEVILRCVPISNHLYFYWYRQILGQKVEFLVSFYNNEISEKSEIFDDQFSVERPDGSNFTLKIRSTKLEDSAMYFCASRGNRAIAKNIQYFGAGTRLSVL.